The sequence of this T cell receptor (beta chain) was determined in a study of shared clonotypes between healthy human individuals. The CDR3 runs 15 residues. Germline V gene data show CDR1 as SGHNT and CDR2 as YYREEE (reference sequence). Sequencing used immunoSEQ multiplex PCR; TCRdb keeps in-frame clones, though not all of them. The repertoire includes about 1.1 million clones, roughly 80% of them detected once, and 0.7% to 0.95% sits in the top ten. Sequenced sample: memory CD4+ T cells from PBMCs. Documented subset: CD45RA-negative fraction. V usage is TRBV5-4 and J usage is TRBJ2-5, with 12 bases identical to TRBD2. The better agreement between TRBJ2-7 and the DNA end casts doubt on the J call. The clonotype originates from a man aged 18 to 30 in good health. Some clones in this sample may be carry-over from other donors' samples. The CDR3 protein is CASSTWTSGTHEQYF. The CDR3 nucleotides are TGTGCCAGCAGCACATGGACTAGCGGGACGCACGAGCAGTACTTC.